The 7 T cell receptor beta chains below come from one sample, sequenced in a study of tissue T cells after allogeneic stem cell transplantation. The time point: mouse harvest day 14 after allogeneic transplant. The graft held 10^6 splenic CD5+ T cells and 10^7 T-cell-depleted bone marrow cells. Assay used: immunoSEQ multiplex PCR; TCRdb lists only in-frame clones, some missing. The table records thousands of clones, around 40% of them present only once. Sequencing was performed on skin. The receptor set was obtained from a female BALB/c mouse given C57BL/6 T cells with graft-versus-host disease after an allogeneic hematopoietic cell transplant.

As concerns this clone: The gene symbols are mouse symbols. This CDR3 is CASSETGGAETLYF. Partial CDR3 DNA: TGTGCCAGCTCTGAGACAGGGGGTGCAGAAACGCTGTAT. V is TRBV12-1 and J is TRBJ2-3; 8 bases agree with TRBD1. The sequenced fragment ends 1 residue before the CDR3 boundary, so the rest is inferred from the germline J gene. Germline CDR1 is SGHSN and CDR2 is HYEKVE. V shed 3 bases, J shed 1 base, and the junction held 2 bases outside the gene matches. This CDR3 comprises 14 residues.

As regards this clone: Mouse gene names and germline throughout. The CDR3 bases that were read are TGTGCCAGCAGTGAGGGGACTGGGGGGGATAACTATGCTGAGCAGTTC. This translates into CASSEGTGGDNYAEQF. The whole CDR3 sequence reads CASSEGTGGDNYAEQFF. V and J are TRBV13-3 and TRBJ2-1, with TRBD2 identical over 13 bases. The read terminates 1 residue before the CDR3 end, so the remaining end is supplied by the germline J gene. Germline-derived CDR1 and CDR2 are NNHDY and SYVADS. Trimming removed 2 bases from V and 0 bases from J; junction bases left unmatched: 2. CDR3 length: 17 amino acids.

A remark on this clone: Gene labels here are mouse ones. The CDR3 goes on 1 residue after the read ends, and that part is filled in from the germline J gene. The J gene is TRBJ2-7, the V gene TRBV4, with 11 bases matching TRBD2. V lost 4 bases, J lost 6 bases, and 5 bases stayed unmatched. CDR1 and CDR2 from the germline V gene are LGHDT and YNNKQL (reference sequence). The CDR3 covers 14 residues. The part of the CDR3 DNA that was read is TGTGCCAGCAGCTCCTACTGGGGGGGCGCTGAACAGTAC. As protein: CASSSYWGGAEQY. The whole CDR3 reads CASSSYWGGAEQYF.

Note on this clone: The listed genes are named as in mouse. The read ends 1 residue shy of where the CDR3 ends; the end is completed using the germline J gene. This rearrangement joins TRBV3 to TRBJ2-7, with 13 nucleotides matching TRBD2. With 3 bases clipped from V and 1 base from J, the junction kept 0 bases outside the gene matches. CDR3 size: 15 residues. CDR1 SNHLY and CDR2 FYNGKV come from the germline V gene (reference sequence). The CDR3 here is CASSLGLGGSYEQYF. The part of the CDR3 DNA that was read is TGTGCCAGCAGCTTGGGACTGGGGGGGTCCTATGAACAGTAC.

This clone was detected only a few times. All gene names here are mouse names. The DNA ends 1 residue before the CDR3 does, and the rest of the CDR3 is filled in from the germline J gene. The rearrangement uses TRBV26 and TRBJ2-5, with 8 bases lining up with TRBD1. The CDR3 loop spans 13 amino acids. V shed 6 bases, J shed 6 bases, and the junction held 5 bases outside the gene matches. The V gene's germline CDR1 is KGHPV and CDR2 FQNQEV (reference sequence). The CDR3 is CASRRQGMDTQYF. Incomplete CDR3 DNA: TGTGCCAGCAGGAGACAGGGGATGGACACCCAGTAC.

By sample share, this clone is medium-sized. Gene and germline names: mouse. The chain's CDR3 is CSSSRDSANSDYTF. The sequenced part of the CDR3 DNA is TGCTCCAGCAGTCGGGACAGTGCAAACTCCGACTACACC. The chain has TRBV23 and TRBJ1-2; the D call of TRBD1 is as the table states it, not checked on the DNA. The read finishes 1 residue shy of the CDR3 end, and the germline J gene is used to complete it. CDR1 is KGHTA and CDR2 is FQNQQP in the germline V gene. The CDR3 length is 14 residues.

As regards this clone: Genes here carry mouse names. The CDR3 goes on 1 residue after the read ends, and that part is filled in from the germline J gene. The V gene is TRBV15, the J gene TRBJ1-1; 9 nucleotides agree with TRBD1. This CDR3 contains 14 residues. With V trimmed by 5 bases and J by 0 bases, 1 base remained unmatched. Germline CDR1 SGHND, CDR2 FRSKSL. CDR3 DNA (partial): TGTGCCAGCAGTCGACAGGGGGCAAACACAGAAGTCTTC. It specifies CASSRQGANTEVF. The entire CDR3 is CASSRQGANTEVFF.